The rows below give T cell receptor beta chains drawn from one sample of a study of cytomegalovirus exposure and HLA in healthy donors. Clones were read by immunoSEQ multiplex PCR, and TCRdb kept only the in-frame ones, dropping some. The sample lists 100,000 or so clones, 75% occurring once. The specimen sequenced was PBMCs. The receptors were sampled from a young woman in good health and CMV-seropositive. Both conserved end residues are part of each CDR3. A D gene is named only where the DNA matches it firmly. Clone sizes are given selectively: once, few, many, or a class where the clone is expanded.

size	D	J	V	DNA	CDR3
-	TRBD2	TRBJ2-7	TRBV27	TGTGCCAGCAGTTTTTTCTTAGCGGGAAAGGTCTACGAGCAGTACTTC	CASSFFLAGKVYEQYF
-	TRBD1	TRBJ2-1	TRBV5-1	TGCGCCAGCAGCGGGGGACAGGGAGGCTCCTACAATGAGCAGTTCTTC	CASSGGQGGSYNEQFF
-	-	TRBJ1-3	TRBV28	TGTGCCAGCAGTCTACCCCGGAGGTCGGGAGGAAACACCATATATTTT	CASSLPRRSGGNTIYF
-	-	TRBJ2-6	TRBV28	TGTGCCAGCACCCAACCCCGGGGCTCTGGGGCCAACGTCCTGACTTTC	CASTQPRGSGANVLTF
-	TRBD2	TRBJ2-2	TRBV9	TGTGCCAGCAGCACTAGCGGGAGGGGCACCGGGGAGCTGTTTTTT	CASSTSGRGTGELFF
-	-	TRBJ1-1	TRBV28	TGTGCCAGCAGTTTAAGAGGGTGGACTGGTGAAGCTTTCTTT	CASSLRGWTGEAFF
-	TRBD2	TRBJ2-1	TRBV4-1	TGCGCCAGCAGCCAAGGCCTCTTACAAGGACTAGCGGGAACATCCTACAATGAGCAGTTCTTC	CASSQGLLQGLAGTSYNEQFF
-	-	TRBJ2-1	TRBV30	TGTGCCTGGAGTGGGGGACAGCGGGATGAGCAGTTCTTC	CAWSGGQRDEQFF
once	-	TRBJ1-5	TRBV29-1	TGCAGCGTTGCGGGAGCGTCTAGCAATCAGCCCCAGCATTTT	CSVAGASSNQPQHF
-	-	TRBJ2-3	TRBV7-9	TGTGCCAGCAGCTTAGCCCCGTCCCGGGGTACGCAGTATTTT	CASSLAPSRGTQYF
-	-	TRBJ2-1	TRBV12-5	TGTGCTAGTGCCGAGGGTGGACCCCCCTACAATGAGCAGTTCTTC	CASAEGGPPYNEQFF
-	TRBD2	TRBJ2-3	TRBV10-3	TGTGCCATCAGCGCCGGTGGCGGGAGGGAGGCAGATACGCAGTATTTT	CAISAGGGREADTQYF
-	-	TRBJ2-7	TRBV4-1	TGCGCCAGCAGCTTCGTCGTGGGCAGGGAATCCTACGAGCAGTACTTC	CASSFVVGRESYEQYF
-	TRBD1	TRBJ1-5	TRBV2	TGTGCCAGCAGCGGGGGACAGGGCGTCCAGCCCCAGCATTTT	CASSGGQGVQPQHF
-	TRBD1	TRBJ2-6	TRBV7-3	TGTGCCAGCAGCGGAGGGGACAGGGAGGATGGGGCCAACGTCCTGACTTTC	CASSGGDREDGANVLTF
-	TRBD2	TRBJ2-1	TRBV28	TGTGCCAGCAGCAACATTCCGGGACTAGCGGGAGGGCCCCACAATGAGCAGTTCTTC	CASSNIPGLAGGPHNEQFF
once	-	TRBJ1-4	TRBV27	TGTGCCAGCAAATCCGGGACGGGGAGGCAAAAACTGTTTTTT	CASKSGTGRQKLFF
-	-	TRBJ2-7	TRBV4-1	TGCGCCAGCAGCCAACACGACGACAGCGACGAGCAGTACTTC	CASSQHDDSDEQYF
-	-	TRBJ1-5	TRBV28	TGTGCCAGCCGTAAGCCCCAGCATTTT	CASRKPQHF
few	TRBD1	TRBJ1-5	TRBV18	TGTGCCAGCTCACCAACATTTTTAGGACAGGGTAGGGATCAGCCCCAGCATTTT	CASSPTFLGQGRDQPQHF
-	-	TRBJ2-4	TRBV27	TGTGCCAGCAGTTTAGGAGGCGTCCTAGCCAAAAACATTCAGTACTTC	CASSLGGVLAKNIQYF
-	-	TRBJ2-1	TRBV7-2	TGTGCCAGCAGCGACGGGACTTACACCTACAATGAGCAGTTCTTC	CASSDGTYTYNEQFF
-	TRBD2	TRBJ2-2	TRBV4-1	TGCGCCAGCAGCCAAGGAACAACTAGCGGAGCCGGGGAGCTGTTTTTT	CASSQGTTSGAGELFF
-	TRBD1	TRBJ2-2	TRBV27	TGTGCCAGCAGTCTCCGGACAGGGATGAGCACCGGGGAGCTGTTTTTT	CASSLRTGMSTGELFF
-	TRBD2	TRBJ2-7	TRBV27	TGTGCCAGCAGTCCAGCGGGACTAGCGGGGTTCTACGAGCAGTACTTC	CASSPAGLAGFYEQYF
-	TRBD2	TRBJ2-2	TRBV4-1	TGCGCCAGCAGCCAGGGGGGGTACGGCGGGGAGCTGTTTTTT	CASSQGGYGGELFF
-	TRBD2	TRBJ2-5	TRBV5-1	TGCGCCAGCAGCTCACGGGGGGGCTCCCAAGAGACCCAGTACTTC	CASSSRGGSQETQYF
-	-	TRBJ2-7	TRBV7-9	TGTGCCAGCAGCCCTAGCGATAGCGAGCAGTACTTC	CASSPSDSEQYF
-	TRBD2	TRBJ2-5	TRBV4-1	TGCGCCAGCAGCCAAGCGGGACTAGTGTTATTACAAGAGACCCAGTACTTC	CASSQAGLVLLQETQYF
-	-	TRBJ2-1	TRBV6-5	TGTGCCAGCAGCCCCAATGACAATGAGCAGTTCTTC	CASSPNDNEQFF
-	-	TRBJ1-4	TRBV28	TGTGCCACCCTCGTGGGGGCGACTAATGAAAAACTGTTTTTT	CATLVGATNEKLFF
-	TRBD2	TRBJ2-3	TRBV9	TGTGCCAGCAGCGAGACTAGCGGGGGGGTGGGGACGCAGTATTTT	CASSETSGGVGTQYF
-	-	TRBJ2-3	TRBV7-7	TGTGCCAGCAGCTTAGGGTCAGGCGGCACAGATACGCAGTATTTT	CASSLGSGGTDTQYF